The present T cell receptor beta chain was sequenced within a study of blood T cell repertoires in COVID-19. V shed 5 bases and J shed 1 base, with 9 bases lying between them. This CDR3 region has 13 residues. CDR1 is SGHNT, CDR2 YYREEE, per germline (reference sequence). TCRdb keeps only in-frame clones here, not all; method: immunoSEQ multiplex PCR. This table holds approximately 300,000 clones, around 85% found once. J is TRBJ2-5 and V is TRBV5-4; D uncertain. The receptor comes from a human donor with COVID-19, enrolled during active disease. The donor label of this sample is uncertain. The specimen was peripheral blood. CDR3 residues: CASRPRSQETQYF. The CDR3 DNA reads TGTGCCAGCAGACCCCGGAGCCAAGAGACCCAGTACTTC.